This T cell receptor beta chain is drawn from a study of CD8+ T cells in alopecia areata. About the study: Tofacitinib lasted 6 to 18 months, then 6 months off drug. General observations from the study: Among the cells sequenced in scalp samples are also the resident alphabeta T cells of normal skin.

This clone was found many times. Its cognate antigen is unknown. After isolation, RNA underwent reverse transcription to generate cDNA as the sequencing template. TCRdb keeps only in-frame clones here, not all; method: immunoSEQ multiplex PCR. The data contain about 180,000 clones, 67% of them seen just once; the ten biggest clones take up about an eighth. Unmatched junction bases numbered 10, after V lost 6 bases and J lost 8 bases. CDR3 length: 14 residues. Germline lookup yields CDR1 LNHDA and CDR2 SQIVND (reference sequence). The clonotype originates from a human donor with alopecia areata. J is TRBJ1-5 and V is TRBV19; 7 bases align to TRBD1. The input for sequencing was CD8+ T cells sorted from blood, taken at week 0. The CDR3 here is CASSPTGEVEPQHF. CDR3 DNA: TGTGCCAGTAGCCCCACAGGGGAAGTGGAGCCCCAGCATTTT. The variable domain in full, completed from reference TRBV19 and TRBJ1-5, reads DGGITQSPKYLFRKEGQNVTLSCEQNLNHDAMYWYRQDPGQGLRLIYYSQIVNDFQKGDIAEGYSVSREKKESFPLTVTSAQKNPTAFYLCASSPTGEVEPQHFGDGTRLSIL.